The following is a T cell receptor (beta chain) sequence with its context. The germline CDR1 and CDR2 sequences are LNHDA and SQIVND (reference sequence). The CDR3 loop spans 15 amino acids. The V segment lost 3 bases and the J segment 3 bases; nucleotides outside the gene matches: 6. As originally analysed: Estimated nucleated cell counts came from reference gene primer amplification. Method: immunoSEQ multiplex PCR; TCRdb's copy keeps in-frame clones and lacks some. That table is the source of V, J and clone size, and D and trimming were worked out from the DNA. This table holds about 190,000 clones, approximately 84% found once. Donors were grouped by their self-reported clinical history. The data were taken from a study of blood T cell repertoires in COVID-19. Study information: COVID-19 samples from acute and convalescent phases originated in the United States, Italy and Spain. Sources were T cells, B-cell-depleted T cells, or PBMCs; the material itself was cDNA or gDNA.

Material for sequencing was PBMCs or T cells enriched from blood (not recorded which). This sequence originates from a woman in her thirties who had recovered from COVID-19. This chain joins TRBV19 and TRBJ1-2; 8 bases are shared with TRBD1. The CDR3: CASSIETGADYGYTF. The CDR3 DNA reads as TGTGCCAGTAGTATTGAGACAGGGGCCGACTATGGCTACACCTTC.